One and the same sample provided the 7 T cell receptor beta chains below, sequenced in a study of shared T cell receptors in the human thymus. The protocol was immunoSEQ multiplex PCR, while the TCRdb copy is restricted to in-frame clones and leaves out a portion. The sample consists of some 760,000 clones, 75% to 90% of them appearing once. The same data also went into a second study, on human thymus T cells.

The sample was thymocytes. The receptors derive from a girl younger than two with a congenital heart defect.

This CDR3 reads CASLRTTLGTIYF. Written as DNA, the CDR3 is TGTGCCAGCTTAAGGACTACCCTGGGGACCATATATTTT. V and J are TRBV2 and TRBJ1-3; D not resolved. The CDR3 consists of 13 residues. The germline V gene encodes CDR1 SNHLY and CDR2 FYNNEI. Trimming pared 8 bases from V and 10 bases from J, leaving 18 bases between.

This chain connects TRBV5-5 to TRBJ1-1; tentatively, D is TRBD1 (5 bases). The CDR3 sequence is 12 residues long. The germline V and J ends were trimmed by 6 bases and 8 bases, with 14 bases remaining between them. Germline V lookup: CDR1 SGHKS, CDR2 YYEKEE (reference sequence). CDR3 loop: CASTPRWGEAFF. CDR3 in DNA: TGTGCCAGCACCCCGAGGTGGGGCGAAGCTTTCTTT.

The V call is TRBV7-2, the J call TRBJ2-1, with 9 bases fitting TRBD2. This CDR3 spans 15 amino acids. Germline assignment: CDR1 SGHTA and CDR2 FQGNSA. V trimming: 5 bases; J trimming: 1 base; junction bases outside the gene matches: 3. The CDR3 protein is CASSNSGGSYNEQFF. CDR3 nucleotide sequence: TGTGCCAGCAGCAATAGCGGGGGATCCTACAATGAGCAGTTCTTC.

The chain recombines TRBV5-4 with TRBJ2-7; tentative D call: TRBD2 (6 bases). The CDR3 runs 14 residues. Trimming shortened V by 4 bases and J by 1 base, and 12 bases separated the two germline ends. The germline CDR1 and CDR2 sequences are SGHNT and YYREEE (reference sequence). CDR3 nucleotide sequence: TGTGCCAGCAGCCACCCCCGGGAGTCCTACGAGCAGTACTTC. It yields the protein CASSHPRESYEQYF.

The chain carries TRBV5-1 and TRBJ1-1; 7 bases are shared with TRBD1. Trimming cost V 1 base and J 1 base; bases outside gene matches: 13. The V gene's germline CDR1 is SGHRS and CDR2 YFSETQ. The CDR3 covers 18 residues. Written as DNA, the CDR3 is TGCGCCAGCAGCTTGAAATCGAGGGCAGGGGGGCGGAACACTGAAGCTTTCTTT. This encodes CASSLKSRAGGRNTEAFF.

The gene calls are TRBV11-2 and TRBJ2-5, with D possibly matching TRBD1 (6 bases). Trimming removed 6 bases from V and 3 bases from J, with 29 bases in between. The CDR3 is made up of 19 amino acids. CDR1 and CDR2 from the germline V gene are SGHAT and FQNNGV. The CDR3 is CASRGHRAPTFEVKETQYF. CDR3 nucleotides: TGTGCCAGCAGGGGACACAGGGCCCCTACTTTCGAGGTTAAAGAGACCCAGTACTTC. Using reference TRBV11-2 and TRBJ2-5 for the parts outside the CDR3, the full variable domain is EAGVAQSPRYKIIEKRQSVAFWCNPISGHATLYWYQQILGQGPKLLIQFQNNGVVDDSQLPKDRFSAERLKGVDSTLKIQPAKLEDSAVYLCASRGHRAPTFEVKETQYFGPGTRLLVL.

The chain carries TRBV2 and TRBJ1-1; tentatively, D is TRBD1 (5 bases). In germline, CDR1 is SNHLY, CDR2 FYNNEI. The V end was cut by 6 bases, the J end by 8 bases, with 16 bases between. The CDR3 runs 13 residues. CDR3 sequence: CASRFGQGGEAFF. CDR3 DNA sequence: TGTGCCAGCAGGTTCGGGCAGGGTGGAGAAGCTTTCTTT.